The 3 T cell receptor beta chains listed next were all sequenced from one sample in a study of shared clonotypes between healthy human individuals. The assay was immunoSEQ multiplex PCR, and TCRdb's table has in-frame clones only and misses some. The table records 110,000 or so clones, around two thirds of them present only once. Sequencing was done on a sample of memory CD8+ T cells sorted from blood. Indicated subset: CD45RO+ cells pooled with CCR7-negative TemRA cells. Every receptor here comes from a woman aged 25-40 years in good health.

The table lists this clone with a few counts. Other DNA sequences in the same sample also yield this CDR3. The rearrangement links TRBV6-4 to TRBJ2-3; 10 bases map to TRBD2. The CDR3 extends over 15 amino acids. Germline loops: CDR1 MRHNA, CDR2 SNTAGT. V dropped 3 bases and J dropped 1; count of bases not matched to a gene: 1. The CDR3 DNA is TGTGCCAGCAGTGAGGGGACTAGCGGCACAGATACGCAGTATTTT. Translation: CASSEGTSGTDTQYF.

This CDR3 reads CASSNKQGPYEQYF. Written as DNA, the CDR3 is TGTGCCAGCAGCAATAAGCAGGGTCCCTACGAGCAGTACTTC. The chain combines TRBV11-2 with TRBJ2-7, with D maybe TRBD1 (5 bases). Germline CDR1 SGHAT, CDR2 FQNNGV. The CDR3 covers 14 residues. Deletions cut 5 bases from V and 2 bases from J, with 13 bases between.

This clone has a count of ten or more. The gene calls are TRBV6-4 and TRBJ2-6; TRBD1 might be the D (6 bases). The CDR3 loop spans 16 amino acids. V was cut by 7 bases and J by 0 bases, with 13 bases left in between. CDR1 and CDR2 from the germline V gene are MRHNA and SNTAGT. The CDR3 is CASTNRAGSGANVLTF. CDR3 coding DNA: TGTGCCAGCACTAACAGGGCCGGCTCTGGGGCCAACGTCCTGACTTTC.